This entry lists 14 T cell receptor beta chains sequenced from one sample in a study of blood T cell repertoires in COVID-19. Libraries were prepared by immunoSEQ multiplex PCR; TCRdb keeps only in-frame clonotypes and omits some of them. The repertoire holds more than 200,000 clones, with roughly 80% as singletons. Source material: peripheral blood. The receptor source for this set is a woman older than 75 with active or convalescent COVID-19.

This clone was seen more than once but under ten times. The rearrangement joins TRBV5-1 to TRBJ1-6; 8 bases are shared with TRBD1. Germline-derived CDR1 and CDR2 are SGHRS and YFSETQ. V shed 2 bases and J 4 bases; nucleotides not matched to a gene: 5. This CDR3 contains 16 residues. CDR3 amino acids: CASSFGQGGYNSPLHF. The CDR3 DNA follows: TGCGCCAGCAGCTTCGGACAGGGTGGTTATAATTCACCCCTCCACTTT.

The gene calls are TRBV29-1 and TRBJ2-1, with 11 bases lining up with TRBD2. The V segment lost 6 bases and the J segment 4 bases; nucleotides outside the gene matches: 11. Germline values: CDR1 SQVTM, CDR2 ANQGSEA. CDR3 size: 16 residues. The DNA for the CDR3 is TGCAGCGTCCCAGGTAGGCTAGCGGGAGGATACAATGAGCAGTTCTTC. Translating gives CSVPGRLAGGYNEQFF.

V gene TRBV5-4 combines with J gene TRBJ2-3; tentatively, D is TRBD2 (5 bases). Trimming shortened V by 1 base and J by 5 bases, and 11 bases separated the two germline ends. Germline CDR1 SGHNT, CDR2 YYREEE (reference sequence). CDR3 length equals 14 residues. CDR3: CASSLPREGDTQYF. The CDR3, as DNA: TGTGCCAGCAGCTTGCCACGGGAAGGAGATACGCAGTATTTT.

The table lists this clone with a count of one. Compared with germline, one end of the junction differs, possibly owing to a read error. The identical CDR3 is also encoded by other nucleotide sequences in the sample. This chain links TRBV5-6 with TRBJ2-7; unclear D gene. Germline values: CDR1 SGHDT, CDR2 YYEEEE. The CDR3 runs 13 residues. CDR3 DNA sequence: TGTGCTAGCAGCTTGGTGCAGACCTACGAGCAGTACTTC. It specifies CASSLVQTYEQYF.

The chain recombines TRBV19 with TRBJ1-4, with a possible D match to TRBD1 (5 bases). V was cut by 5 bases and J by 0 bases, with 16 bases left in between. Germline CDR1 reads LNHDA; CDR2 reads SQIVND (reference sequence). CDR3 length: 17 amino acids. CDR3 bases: TGTGCCAGTAGTGTGGTTCTGACAGTTTCAACTAATGAAAAACTGTTTTTT. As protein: CASSVVLTVSTNEKLFF.

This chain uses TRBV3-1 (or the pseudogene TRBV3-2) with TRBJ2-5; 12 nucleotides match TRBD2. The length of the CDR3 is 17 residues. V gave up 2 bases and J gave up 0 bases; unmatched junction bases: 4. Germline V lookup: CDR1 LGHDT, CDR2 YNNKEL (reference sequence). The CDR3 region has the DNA TGTGCCAGCAGCCAACTAGGACTAGCGGGAAACCAAGAGACCCAGTACTTC. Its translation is CASSQLGLAGNQETQYF.

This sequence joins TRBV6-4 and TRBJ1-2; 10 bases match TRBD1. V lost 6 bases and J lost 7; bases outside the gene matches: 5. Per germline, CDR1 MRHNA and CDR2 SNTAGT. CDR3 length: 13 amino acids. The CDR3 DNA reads TGTGCCAGCAGCCGGGACAGGGGAGGTGGCTACACCTTC. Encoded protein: CASSRDRGGGYTF.

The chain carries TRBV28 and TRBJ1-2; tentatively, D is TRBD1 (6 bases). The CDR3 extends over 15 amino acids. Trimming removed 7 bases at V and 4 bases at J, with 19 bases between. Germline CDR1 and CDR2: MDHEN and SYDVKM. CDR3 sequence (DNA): TGTGCCAGCACCCCGGACAGAACCTTCTCCTATGGCTACACCTTC. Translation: CASTPDRTFSYGYTF.

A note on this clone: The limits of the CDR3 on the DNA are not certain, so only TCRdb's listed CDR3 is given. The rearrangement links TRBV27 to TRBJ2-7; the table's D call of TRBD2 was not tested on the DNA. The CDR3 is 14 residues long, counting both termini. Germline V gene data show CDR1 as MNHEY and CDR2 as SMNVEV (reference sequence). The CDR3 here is CASSTSVGVGEQYF.

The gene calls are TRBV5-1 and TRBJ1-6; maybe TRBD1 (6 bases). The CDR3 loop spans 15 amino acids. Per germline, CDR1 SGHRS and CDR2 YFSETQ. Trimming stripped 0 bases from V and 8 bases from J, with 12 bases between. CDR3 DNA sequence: TGCGCCAGCAGCTTGGTAGGGACAAGAGATTCACCCCTCCACTTT. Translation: CASSLVGTRDSPLHF.

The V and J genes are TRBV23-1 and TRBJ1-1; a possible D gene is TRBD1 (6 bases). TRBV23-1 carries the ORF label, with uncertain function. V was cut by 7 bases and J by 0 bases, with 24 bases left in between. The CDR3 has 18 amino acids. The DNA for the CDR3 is TGCGCCAGCACCAGAAATAGGACAGACGGAGTAATGAACACTGAAGCTTTCTTT. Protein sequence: CASTRNRTDGVMNTEAFF.

This CDR3 is CASSHGQSYGYTF. For the CDR3, the DNA is TGTGCCAGCAGCCACGGACAGTCCTATGGCTACACCTTC. The chain employs TRBV11-2 and TRBJ1-2; a possible D gene is TRBD1 (6 bases). With 5 bases removed from V and 4 bases from J, the gap between germline ends came to 11 bases. Germline V gives CDR1 SGHAT, CDR2 FQNNGV. CDR3 length equals 13 residues. Full variable domain (missing parts from reference TRBV11-2 and TRBJ1-2): EAGVAQSPRYKIIEKRQSVAFWCNPISGHATLYWYQQILGQGPKLLIQFQNNGVVDDSQLPKDRFSAERLKGVDSTLKIQPAKLEDSAVYLCASSHGQSYGYTFGSGTRLTVV.

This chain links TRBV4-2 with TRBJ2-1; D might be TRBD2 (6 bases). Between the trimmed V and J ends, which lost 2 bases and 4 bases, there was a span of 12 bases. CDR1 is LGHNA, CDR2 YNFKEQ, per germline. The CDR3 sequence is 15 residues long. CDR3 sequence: CASSQQGLSYNEQFF. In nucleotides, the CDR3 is TGTGCCAGCAGCCAACAGGGACTTTCATACAATGAGCAGTTCTTC.

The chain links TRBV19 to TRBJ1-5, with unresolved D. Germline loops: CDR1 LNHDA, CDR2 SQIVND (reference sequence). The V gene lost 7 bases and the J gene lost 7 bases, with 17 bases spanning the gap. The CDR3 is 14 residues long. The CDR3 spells CASNPGRGDQPQHF. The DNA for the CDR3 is TGTGCCAGTAACCCGGGTCGGGGAGACCAGCCCCAGCATTTT.